A single sample gave rise to the 18 T cell receptor beta chains below, sequenced in a study of metastatic and nonmetastatic thyroid tumors. Not a single patient had been given any form of treatment at any point before undergoing thyroid surgery. TCRdb re-called clones via MiXCR from the PCR reads. The table records roughly 32,000 clones, 7% to 8% of them present only once. Sequenced sample: blood. The source of these receptors is a female donor with papillary thyroid cancer or a benign thyroid nodule (not recorded which). Some clones in this sample may be carry-over from other donors' samples.

This clone was observed many times. One end of the junction does not line up with germline, which may come from a read error. V is TRBV6-5 and J is TRBJ1-2; TRBD1 aligns across 7 bases. The CDR3 extends over 15 amino acids. Germline V CDR1 and CDR2: MNHEY, SVGAGI. DNA for the CDR3: TGTACCAGCAGTTACTCGGCGTCAGGGGGGCTTGGCTACACCTTC. Translation: CTSSYSASGGLGYTF.

Many counts were recorded for this clone. V gene TRBV20-1 combines with J gene TRBJ2-2; D might be TRBD2 (5 bases). Germline values: CDR1 DFQATT, CDR2 SNEGSKA (reference sequence). This CDR3 is built from 12 residues. The ends were cut back, 7 bases at V and 6 bases at J, with 12 bases in the middle. This CDR3 reads CSVSFGAGELFF. The CDR3 DNA sequence: TGCAGTGTTAGCTTCGGGGCCGGGGAGCTGTTTTTT.

This clone was recorded many times. This chain connects TRBV3-1 to TRBJ1-1, with D possibly being TRBD1 (5 bases). Germline values: CDR1 LGHDT, CDR2 YNNKEL (reference sequence). V lost 4 bases, J lost 8 bases, and 17 bases lay in between. CDR3 length equals 14 residues. CDR3 in DNA: TGTGCCAGCAGCCCCGCGCAGGGTAGGTCCGAAGCTTTCTTT. Amino acids: CASSPAQGRSEAFF.

This clone was counted at least ten times. The chain recombines TRBV5-6 with TRBJ2-6; a possible D gene is TRBD1 (5 bases). CDR3 size: 15 residues. Germline V gene lookup returns CDR1 SGHDT and CDR2 YYEEEE. Trimming removed 6 bases at V and 1 base at J, with 11 bases between. The CDR3, as DNA: TGTGCCAGCAACAAAGCAGGGTCTGGGGCCAACGTCCTGACTTTC. Amino acid sequence: CASNKAGSGANVLTF.

Ten or more counts support this clone. This chain uses TRBV7-1 with TRBJ2-6, with TRBD1 matching 9 bases. TRBV7-1 is an open reading frame, and its role is uncertain. Unmatched junction bases numbered 15, after V lost 3 bases and J lost 3 bases. CDR3 length equals 20 residues. The CDR3 sequence is CASSSPGQGVELSGANVLTF. As DNA, the CDR3 is TGTGCCAGCAGCTCTCCGGGACAGGGTGTTGAGCTTAGTGGGGCCAACGTCCTGACTTTC.

This clone has a count of ten or more. The rearrangement joins TRBV11-2 to TRBJ2-3; maybe TRBD1 (5 bases). Germline V gene sequence: CDR1 SGHAT, CDR2 FQNNGV. The CDR3 length is 13 residues. Trimming removed 6 bases at V and 8 bases at J, with 15 bases between. CDR3 region: CASSPTGRVTQYF. CDR3 bases: TGTGCCAGCAGTCCGACCGGCAGGGTTACGCAGTATTTT.

This clone was seen many times. The J gene is TRBJ1-2, the V gene TRBV4-2, with unresolved D. V lost 0 bases to trimming and J lost 4 bases, with 12 bases between them. CDR1 is LGHNA and CDR2 is YNFKEQ in the germline V gene. This CDR3 has 15 amino acids. DNA for the CDR3: TGTGCCAGCAGCCAAGAGGTTGGCCAGTTCTATGGCTACACCTTC. The encoded protein is CASSQEVGQFYGYTF.

In this sample, this clone is medium-sized. The chain links TRBV5-1 to TRBJ2-7; 7 bases fit TRBD1. The junction had 7 bases not matched to a gene; V was cut back by 4 bases and J by 3 bases. Germline V gene sequence: CDR1 SGHRS, CDR2 YFSETQ. The CDR3 covers 14 residues. The CDR3 here is CASSVGTAGYEQYF. The CDR3 DNA is TGCGCCAGCAGCGTCGGGACAGCAGGCTACGAGCAGTACTTC. Together with reference TRBV5-1 and TRBJ2-7, the CDR3 gives the full variable domain: KAGVTQTPRYLIKTRGQQVTLSCSPISGHRSVSWYQQTPGQGLQFLFEYFSETQRNKGNFPGRFSGRQFSNSRSEMNVSTLELGDSALYLCASSVGTAGYEQYFGPGTRLTVT.

There are many counts of this clone. The chain combines TRBV3-1 with TRBJ2-1, with D unresolved. Germline-derived CDR1 and CDR2 are LGHDT and YNNKEL (reference sequence). This CDR3 region has 12 residues. V was pared by 4 bases and J by 12 bases, with 13 bases between. The DNA for the CDR3 is TGTGCCAGCAGCCCCGTAGGTTCCCGGCAGTTCTTC. As protein: CASSPVGSRQFF.

Remarks on this clone: One end of the junction does not line up with germline, which may come from a read error. The chain has TRBV5-1 and TRBJ2-7; either TRBD1 or TRBD2 may fit D (6 bases each). Germline CDR1 reads SGHRS; CDR2 reads YFSETQ. This CDR3 spans 14 amino acids. CDR3 coding DNA: TGCACCAGCAGTTTGGTACCGGGGGCAAGGGAGCAGTACTTC. It specifies CTSSLVPGAREQYF. The variable domain in full, completed from reference TRBV5-1 and TRBJ2-7, reads KAGVTQTPRYLIKTRGQQVTLSCSPISGHRSVSWYQQTPGQGLQFLFEYFSETQRNKGNFPGRFSGRQFSNSRSEMNVSTLELGDSALYLCTSSLVPGAREQYFGPGTRLTVT.

This clone came up many times. The V and J genes are TRBV5-1 and TRBJ1-2; TRBD1 is a possible D gene (6 bases). The CDR3 is 13 residues long. The V end lost 4 bases, the J end lost 2 bases, and 9 bases lay between the germline ends. Germline CDR1 and CDR2: SGHRS and YFSETQ. This CDR3 is CASSQGGNYGYTF. In DNA, the CDR3 is TGCGCCAGCAGCCAAGGGGGGAACTATGGCTACACCTTC.

This clone showed up just a few times. A much larger clone lies one base from this, so it may be a read error. The chain links TRBV19 to TRBJ2-3; tentatively, D is TRBD1 (6 bases). The germline V and J ends were trimmed by 7 bases and 4 bases, with 12 bases remaining between them. The CDR3 is 13 residues long. Germline assignment: CDR1 LNHDA and CDR2 SQIVND (reference sequence). The CDR3 is CASINRASDTQYF. The CDR3 DNA sequence: TGTGCCAGTATTAACAGGGCCTCAGATACGCAGTATTTT.

This clone was recorded at least ten times. V usage is TRBV4-1 and J usage is TRBJ1-1; D gene ambiguous. Per the germline V gene, CDR1 is MGHRA and CDR2 is YSYEKL. The germline V and J ends were trimmed by 7 bases and 4 bases, with 19 bases remaining between them. There are 15 residues in the CDR3. The CDR3 DNA reads TGCGCCAGCACGCCCCAGCCGTTAACGAGCACTGAAGCTTTCTTT. This translates into CASTPQPLTSTEAFF.

This clone came up many times. This chain uses TRBV19 with TRBJ2-1; 11 nucleotides match TRBD1. Germline CDR1 LNHDA, CDR2 SQIVND (reference sequence). The CDR3 runs 15 residues. V shed 5 bases, J shed 8 bases, and the junction held 8 bases outside the gene matches. The CDR3 sequence is CASSPWTGGMDEQFF. The CDR3 bases are TGTGCCAGTAGTCCATGGACAGGGGGCATGGATGAGCAGTTCTTC.

This clone showed up many times. The chain joins TRBV15 to TRBJ1-2; unclear D gene. This CDR3 spans 14 amino acids. The germline V gene has CDR1 LNHNV and CDR2 YYDKDF (reference sequence). Trimming took 0 bases from V and 8 from J, leaving 13 bases between them. CDR3 sequence reads: CATSRDKYSLGYTF. DNA of the CDR3: TGTGCCACCAGCAGAGATAAATATTCATTGGGCTACACCTTC.

There are many counts of this clone. The V gene is TRBV28, the J gene TRBJ1-5, with TRBD1 as a possible D gene (6 bases). CDR1 and CDR2 (germline): MDHEN, SYDVKM. The CDR3 covers 14 residues. V was shortened by 3 bases and J by 5 bases, with 11 bases between the two germline ends. DNA for the CDR3: TGTGCCAGCAGTTTCCCGGACAGATATCAGCCCCAGCATTTT. It specifies CASSFPDRYQPQHF. The variable domain in full, completed from reference TRBV28 and TRBJ1-5, reads DVKVTQSSRYLVKRTGEKVFLECVQDMDHENMFWYRQDPGLGLRLIYFSYDVKMKEKGDIPEGYSVSREKKERFSLILESASTNQTSMYLCASSFPDRYQPQHFGDGTRLSIL.

This clone was recorded once. Given a much more abundant clone one base away, this may be a read error. DNA of the CDR3: TGTGCCAGCAACATTGGACAGGGGAGCTCTGAAGCTTTCTTT. Its translation is CASNIGQGSSEAFF. The chain employs TRBV7-9 and TRBJ1-1; 9 nucleotides agree with TRBD1. The germline V gene encodes CDR1 SEHNR and CDR2 FQNEAQ (reference sequence). The V segment lost 7 bases and the J segment 6 bases; nucleotides outside the gene matches: 9. The CDR3 is 14 amino acids.

The sample holds many counts of this clone. The chain uses TRBV30 and TRBJ1-2; D not resolved. CDR3 length equals 13 residues. Germline V gene lookup returns CDR1 GTSNPN and CDR2 SVGIG (reference sequence). V lost 0 bases and J 1 base, leaving 6 bases between the germline ends. The CDR3 sequence is CAWSVYLNYGYTF. DNA of the CDR3: TGTGCCTGGAGTGTATACCTTAACTATGGCTACACCTTC.